These 15 T cell receptor beta chains were sequenced from one sample in a study of low-dose radiotherapy and immunotherapy resistance in tumors. Alpha- and beta-chain coverage of first-strand cDNA came from TRAV- and TRBV-specific primers. A roughly 22-cycle PCR with a constant-region primer and V-primer adapter amplified TCRs. TCRdb recomputed calls from the reads with MiXCR, one row per CDR3 protein. The sample yields about 6,800 distinct CDR3 sequences, 84% seen once. These receptors were obtained from a human donor with advanced metastatic prostate, ovarian, gallbladder or colorectal cancer (not recorded which). This table probably holds off-target reads from a library built for another chain.

The V and J genes are TRBV3-1 and TRBJ1-5; maybe TRBD1 (6 bases). V lost 1 base and J 2 bases, leaving 12 bases between the germline ends. From germline, CDR1 is LGHDT and CDR2 YNNKEL (reference sequence). The CDR3 consists of 16 residues. The CDR3 sequence: CASSQVGGPGNQPQHF. Written as DNA, the CDR3 is TGTGCCAGCAGCCAAGTCGGGGGCCCTGGCAATCAGCCCCAGCATTTT. The variable domain in full, with the rest retrieved from reference TRBV3-1 and TRBJ1-5, is DTAVSQTPKYLVTQMGNDKSIKCEQNLGHDTMYWYKQDSKKFLKIMFSYNNKELIINETVPNRFSPKSPDKAHLNLHINSLELGDSAVYFCASSQVGGPGNQPQHFGDGTRLSIL.

The genes are TRBV11-2 and TRBJ2-7; D gene uncertain. V was clipped by 8 bases and J by 4 bases, with 12 bases between them. Germline CDR1 SGHAT, CDR2 FQNNGV. The CDR3 is made up of 12 amino acids. CDR3 coding DNA: TGTGCCAGCTTGCACGAAGGGTACGAGCAGTACTTC. The encoded protein is CASLHEGYEQYF.

The chain is built from TRBV7-6 and TRBJ1-1; TRBD1 might be the D (6 bases). The V end lost 5 bases, the J end lost 4 bases, and 17 bases lay between the germline ends. Germline-derived CDR1 and CDR2 are SGHVS and FNYEAQ. This CDR3 has 15 amino acids. CDR3 DNA sequence: TGTGCCAGCAGCCCAGACGGGGGGGCTGGCACTGAAGCTTTCTTT. Its protein is CASSPDGGAGTEAFF.

J is TRBJ1-2 and V is TRBV5-1, with D unclear. Deletions cut 0 bases from V and 0 bases from J, with 3 bases between. CDR3 size: 13 residues. Germline V gene sequence: CDR1 SGHRS, CDR2 YFSETQ. CDR3 amino acids: CASSLGTNYGYTF. DNA of the CDR3: TGCGCCAGCAGCTTGGGGACTAACTATGGCTACACCTTC.

This clonotype was seen a few times. This chain joins TRBV5-1 and TRBJ2-1; 7 positions agree with TRBD2. Losses at the gene ends were 1 base for V and 5 bases for J; bases not matched to a gene: 6. Per the germline V gene, CDR1 is SGHRS and CDR2 is YFSETQ. The CDR3 length is 15 residues. This CDR3 reads CASSLTSVSDNEQFF. CDR3 sequence (DNA): TGCGCCAGCAGCTTGACTAGCGTAAGCGACAATGAGCAGTTCTTC.

The V and J genes are TRBV28 and TRBJ2-3, with no clear D. CDR1 MDHEN and CDR2 SYDVKM come from the germline V gene. The CDR3 totals 11 residues. Trimming stripped 7 bases from V and 4 bases from J, with 6 bases between. CDR3 protein: CASKGPDTQYF. CDR3 coding DNA: TGTGCCAGCAAAGGCCCAGATACGCAGTATTTT. Together with reference TRBV28 and TRBJ2-3, the CDR3 gives the full variable domain: DVKVTQSSRYLVKRTGEKVFLECVQDMDHENMFWYRQDPGLGLRLIYFSYDVKMKEKGDIPEGYSVSREKKERFSLILESASTNQTSMYLCASKGPDTQYFGPGTRLTVL.

This clonotype appeared a few times. The chain is built from TRBV6-2 or TRBV6-3 and TRBJ1-3; unclear D gene. The CDR3 spans 10 residues. Germline V gives CDR1 MNHEY, CDR2 SVGEGT. V was cut by 7 bases and J by 12 bases, with 10 bases left in between. CDR3 coding DNA: TGTGCCAGCAACCGAGCGTGCATATATTTT. Its translation: CASNRACIYF.

The CDR3 here is CAITKDREVEAFF. The CDR3 DNA sequence: TGTGCCATCACCAAGGACAGGGAGGTTGAAGCTTTCTTT. V and J are TRBV10-3 and TRBJ1-1; 8 positions match TRBD1. The ends lost 7 bases at V and 7 bases at J; junction bases unmatched: 8. This CDR3 has 13 amino acids. The germline gives CDR1 ENHRY, CDR2 SYGVKD.

This clonotype was counted a single time. The rearrangement links TRBV12-3 or TRBV12-4 to TRBJ2-5; possibly TRBD2 for D (6 bases). Trimming removed 6 bases from V and 2 bases from J, with 19 bases in between. CDR3 length equals 16 residues. The CDR3 is CASSSLGGAGQETQYF. For the CDR3, the DNA is TGTGCCAGCAGCTCGCTCGGGGGTGCGGGGCAAGAGACCCAGTACTTC.

J is TRBJ1-5 and V is TRBV6-5, with D hard to call. The CDR3 extends over 15 amino acids. Trimming stripped 6 bases from V and 2 bases from J, with 14 bases between. Germline V gene lookup returns CDR1 MNHEY and CDR2 SVGAGI. CDR3 sequence: CASSRTVDGNQPQHF. As DNA, the CDR3 is TGTGCCAGCAGCAGGACTGTGGACGGCAATCAGCCCCAGCATTTT.

The chain carries TRBV29-1 and TRBJ2-5, with 8 nucleotides matching TRBD2. V shed 4 bases and J 5 bases; nucleotides not matched to a gene: 6. This CDR3 region has 13 residues. Germline V gene sequence: CDR1 SQVTM, CDR2 ANQGSEA. In nucleotides, the CDR3 is TGCAGCGTTGCCACCGGGGGGGAGGAGACCCAGTACTTC. Translating gives CSVATGGEETQYF.

The V gene is TRBV10-3, the J gene TRBJ1-2; D not resolved. V dropped 6 bases and J dropped 7 bases, with 12 bases sitting between them. The CDR3 covers 12 residues. Germline values: CDR1 ENHRY, CDR2 SYGVKD. CDR3 protein: CAIRRDRLGYTF. In DNA, the CDR3 is TGTGCCATCAGGCGGGATCGACTTGGCTACACCTTC.

This clonotype was seen only once. The chain employs TRBV4-3 and TRBJ1-4, with no clear D. This CDR3 is 15 amino acids long. V gave up 4 bases and J gave up 0 bases, with 9 bases separating them. Germline V gene data show CDR1 as LGHNA and CDR2 as YSLEER. DNA for the CDR3: TGCGCCAGCAGCCTCTACTGGGCAACTAATGAAAAACTGTTTTTT. Residues: CASSLYWATNEKLFF.

V is TRBV3-1 and J is TRBJ1-6, with a tentative D call TRBD1 (6 bases). The CDR3 totals 13 residues. Germline V gene sequence: CDR1 LGHDT, CDR2 YNNKEL (reference sequence). V was cut by 5 bases and J by 6 bases, with 8 bases left in between. The CDR3 coding sequence is TGTGCCAGCAGCGAAGGGGGTAATTCACCCCTCCACTTT. It translates to CASSEGGNSPLHF.

The chain employs TRBV15 and TRBJ2-3; 8 bases are a match to TRBD2. Per the germline V gene, CDR1 is LNHNV and CDR2 is YYDKDF (reference sequence). V was clipped by 3 bases and J by 2 bases; unmatched bases: 4. This CDR3 region has 15 residues. CDR3 DNA sequence: TGTGCCACCAGCAGTCGGCGGGGGGCCACAGATACGCAGTATTTT. Amino acid sequence: CATSSRRGATDTQYF.